This T cell receptor beta chain derives from a study of molecular identifiers for immune sequencing clone quantification. Study-wide points: In naive cells, under 1% of molecules belonged to clones above 20 RNA copies, against over 97% in effector cells.

V was clipped by 0 bases and J by 5 bases; unmatched bases: 6. This CDR3 has 16 amino acids. Germline V gives CDR1 LGHNA, CDR2 YSLEER. TCRdb re-derived calls from the PCR reads in MiXCR, one entry per CDR3 protein. The repertoire consists of approximately 630,000 distinct CDR3 sequences, with 25% occurring once and the leading ten covering about 0.84%. This clonotype occurred many times. Its antigen is unidentified. The CD8+CD4-CCR7+CD45RA+ phenotype defined the sorted naive CD8 T cells. What was sequenced was naive CD8+ T cells from blood, with Jurkat cell RNA spiked in. Subset given: FACS-sorted CD8+CD4-CCR7+CD45RA+ naive T cells. The gene calls are TRBV4-3 and TRBJ2-2; 7 bases match TRBD1. The clonotype comes from a human donor in good health. Some libraries in this study had Jurkat cell RNA spiked in. For the CDR3, the DNA is TGCGCCAGCAGCCAAGAGGGGGCAGGGGGTACCGGGGAGCTGTTTTTT. The encoded protein is CASSQEGAGGTGELFF.